The 15 T cell receptor beta chains below were found in one sample sequenced in a study of CD8 T cells in Susac syndrome. Roughly 0.45 to 1 ug RNA was reverse transcribed with random hexamers. TCRdb reprocessed the immunoSEQ multiplex PCR reads with MiXCR, giving one entry per CDR3 protein. The table records 400,000 or so distinct CDR3 sequences, more than 80% of them present only once. What was sequenced was CD8+ T cells from PBMCs. These receptors were collected from a human donor with multiple sclerosis.

The chain combines TRBV20-1 with TRBJ1-2; 9 bases map to TRBD1. This CDR3 comprises 16 residues. Germline trimming cut 6 bases from V and 7 bases from J; bases unmatched to any gene: 18. Germline CDR1 is DFQATT and CDR2 is SNEGSKA (reference sequence). Here the CDR3 reads CSATFRDRDGSSGYTF. CDR3 DNA: TGCAGTGCCACTTTCCGGGACAGGGATGGAAGCTCTGGCTACACCTTC.

The V gene is TRBV2, the J gene TRBJ1-1; tentatively, D is TRBD1 (5 bases). V was cut by 8 bases and J by 0 bases, with 10 bases left in between. This CDR3 has 13 amino acids. CDR1 SNHLY and CDR2 FYNNEI come from the germline V gene. The CDR3 DNA reads as TGTGCCAGCTTCGGACAAGTGAACACTGAAGCTTTCTTT. This encodes CASFGQVNTEAFF.

The rearrangement links TRBV5-6 to TRBJ2-7; D perhaps matches TRBD1 (6 bases). Trimming pared 5 bases from V and 2 bases from J, leaving 17 bases between. CDR1 is SGHDT, CDR2 YYEEEE, per germline. The CDR3 length is 15 residues. CDR3 DNA sequence: TGTGCCAGCAGTTTTCCGGGACATGAGACCTACGAGCAGTACTTC. This translates into CASSFPGHETYEQYF.

The chain's CDR3 is CASSVGAGGTAEQYF. The CDR3 DNA follows: TGTGCCAGCAGCGTAGGGGCAGGGGGGACCGCCGAGCAGTACTTC. This chain connects TRBV9 to TRBJ2-7, with TRBD1 as a possible D gene (7 bases). Per the germline V gene, CDR1 is SGDLS and CDR2 is YYNGEE. V dropped 0 bases and J dropped 6 bases, with 16 bases sitting between them. This CDR3 has 15 amino acids.

This clonotype was seen a single time. In DNA, the CDR3 is TGTGCCAGCAGTCCGGAGGGGGCCGGAGAGACCCAGTACTTC. Protein sequence: CASSPEGAGETQYF. This chain joins TRBV13 and TRBJ2-5, with D possibly matching TRBD1 (7 bases). Germline V CDR1 and CDR2: PRHDT, FYEKMQ (reference sequence). The CDR3 covers 14 residues. V shed 6 bases and J shed 4 bases, with 15 bases lying between them.

The genes are TRBV7-6 and TRBJ2-3, with D tentatively TRBD1 (6 bases). Germline V gives CDR1 SGHVS, CDR2 FNYEAQ. V was shortened by 5 bases and J by 2 bases, with 14 bases between the two germline ends. The CDR3 is made up of 15 amino acids. CDR3 residues: CASSRGPGATDTQYF. The CDR3 DNA is TGTGCCAGCAGCCGAGGGCCAGGGGCCACAGATACGCAGTATTTT.

The chain joins TRBV4-1 to TRBJ1-4, with no clear D. The V gene lost 1 base and the J gene lost 8 bases, with 8 bases spanning the gap. Germline V gene data show CDR1 as MGHRA and CDR2 as YSYEKL. The length of the CDR3 is 13 residues. CDR3: CASSQVRGEKLFF. The CDR3 DNA is TGCGCCAGCAGCCAAGTCAGAGGAGAAAAACTGTTTTTT.

The chain joins TRBV30 to TRBJ2-1, with 11 bases identical to TRBD1. The V and J ends lost 0 bases and 8 bases, in that order; junction bases with no gene match: 6. Germline V gene lookup returns CDR1 GTSNPN and CDR2 SVGIG (reference sequence). CDR3 length: 15 amino acids. The CDR3 protein is CAWSVGTGGYDEQFF. The CDR3 bases are TGTGCCTGGAGTGTAGGGACAGGGGGATACGATGAGCAGTTCTTC. The variable domain in full, completed from reference TRBV30 and TRBJ2-1, reads SQTIHQWPATLVQPVGSPLSLECTVEGTSNPNLYWYRQAAGRGLQLLFYSVGIGQISSEVPQNLSASRPQDRQFILSSKKLLLSDSGFYLCAWSVGTGGYDEQFFGPGTRLTVL.

The chain is built from TRBV2 and TRBJ2-1; TRBD1 agrees at 8 bases. The CDR3 loop spans 13 amino acids. Germline V lookup: CDR1 SNHLY, CDR2 FYNNEI. The V segment lost 2 bases and the J segment 10 bases; nucleotides outside the gene matches: 4. The CDR3 is CASSETGGREQFF. The DNA of the CDR3 is TGTGCCAGCAGTGAAACAGGGGGTCGAGAGCAGTTCTTC.

The gene calls are TRBV5-1 and TRBJ1-2; D is unclear. V was clipped by 7 bases and J by 2 bases, with 15 bases between them. Germline CDR1 and CDR2: SGHRS and YFSETQ. This CDR3 contains 14 residues. CDR3: CASREQPQNYGYTF. DNA of the CDR3: TGCGCCAGCCGGGAGCAGCCACAAAACTATGGCTACACCTTC.

This clonotype appeared a single time. The V call is TRBV4-1, the J call TRBJ1-1; 8 bases agree with TRBD1. Germline values: CDR1 MGHRA, CDR2 YSYEKL. V dropped 2 bases and J dropped 0; count of bases not matched to a gene: 2. The CDR3 loop spans 15 amino acids. The CDR3 sequence: CASSQRQGMNTEAFF. The CDR3 nucleotides are TGCGCCAGCAGCCAACGACAGGGGATGAACACTGAAGCTTTCTTT.

V gene TRBV6-5 combines with J gene TRBJ1-1, with unresolved D. The CDR3 is 11 amino acids. The V gene lost 0 bases and the J gene lost 11 bases, with 7 bases spanning the gap. Germline-derived CDR1 and CDR2 are MNHEY and SVGAGI. The DNA of the CDR3 is TGTGCCAGCAGTTACTCCGATGAGGCTTTCTTT. Protein product: CASSYSDEAFF.

The V gene is TRBV30, the J gene TRBJ1-1; TRBD1 agrees at 9 bases. Germline values: CDR1 GTSNPN, CDR2 SVGIG (reference sequence). The CDR3 has 14 residues. V shed 3 bases and J 10 bases; nucleotides not matched to a gene: 12. The CDR3 sequence is CAWSQPGQGFGAFF. The CDR3 DNA reads as TGTGCCTGGAGCCAACCGGGACAGGGTTTTGGAGCTTTCTTT.

The chain is built from TRBV15 and TRBJ2-3, with 7 bases fitting TRBD1. The V segment lost 6 bases and the J segment 7 bases; nucleotides outside the gene matches: 19. CDR1 is LNHNV, CDR2 YYDKDF, per germline (reference sequence). CDR3 length: 17 residues. The CDR3: CATSLHRGGAEANTQYF. In DNA, the CDR3 is TGTGCCACCAGTTTGCACAGGGGTGGGGCCGAGGCTAATACGCAGTATTTT.

The table lists this clonotype with a few counts. The rearrangement links TRBV30 to TRBJ2-3; no firm D call. V gave up 6 bases and J gave up 6 bases, with 7 bases separating them. The CDR3 extends over 10 amino acids. CDR1 and CDR2 (germline): GTSNPN, SVGIG (reference sequence). In nucleotides, the CDR3 is TGTGCCTGTTCCGTGGATACGCAGTATTTT. Translation gives CACSVDTQYF.